Detailed here is one T cell receptor (beta chain). Its antigen is undetermined. Data came from immunoSEQ multiplex PCR; TCRdb stores just in-frame clones and leaves some out. The sample includes approximately 600,000 clones, roughly 95% seen only once; the top ten take 0.11%. Per the germline V gene, CDR1 is MNHEY and CDR2 is SMNVEV (reference sequence). Trimming removed 8 bases from V and 2 bases from J; junction bases left unmatched: 14. The CDR3 has 18 amino acids. These data belong to a study of shared clonotypes between healthy human individuals. General observations from the study: Even with large depth, rarefaction showed that sorted-subset sequencing was incomplete.

Naive CD8 populations comprised CD45RO-negative cells positively selected for CCR7, excluding terminally differentiated effector memory CD45RA+ cells. The sequence derives from a woman younger than 45 in good health. Sequencing input: naive CD8+ T cells sorted from blood. V gene TRBV27 combines with J gene TRBJ2-2, with TRBD2 matching over 10 bases. Here the CDR3 DNA reads TGTGCCAGCTGGGCCCCAACCCTAGCGGGAGCTAACACCGGGGAGCTGTTTTTT. Protein sequence: CASWAPTLAGANTGELFF.